A selection of T cell receptor beta chains follows, all from one sample in a study of T-cell reconstitution after alpha-beta-depleted transplantation in children. TCRdb reanalysed the PCR reads using MiXCR and keeps one entry per CDR3 protein. This table holds fewer than 750,000 distinct CDR3 sequences, roughly 27% found once. The material sequenced was PBMCs, taken before TCRalphabeta/CD19-depleted stem cell transplant. These receptors were obtained from a boy in the first two years of life with Wiskott-Aldrich syndrome, due to receive a stem cell transplant. Each CDR3 is given with its conserved first and last residue. Each record gives: D gene, J gene, clone size, V gene, CDR3 DNA, CDR3 protein. A D gene is named only where the DNA matches it firmly. A clone size is listed for some rows: how often the clone was seen (once, few, many), or a class if it is expanded.

d_gene: NA; j_gene: TRBJ2-2; abundance: NA; v_gene: TRBV5-1; CDR3nt: TGCGCCAGCAGCACGACAGATAACACCGGGGAGCTGTTTTTT; CDR3aa: CASSTTDNTGELFF
d_gene: NA; j_gene: TRBJ2-3; abundance: NA; v_gene: TRBV6-5; CDR3nt: TGTGCCAGCAGTTATGGAGTAACGCAGTATTTT; CDR3aa: CASSYGVTQYF
d_gene: TRBD2; j_gene: TRBJ2-5; abundance: once; v_gene: TRBV7-6; CDR3nt: TGTGCCAGCAACGTGGGAAGGCGGGAGTCGTCAGAGACCCAGTACTTC; CDR3aa: CASNVGRRESSETQYF
d_gene: NA; j_gene: TRBJ2-5; abundance: few; v_gene: TRBV29-1; CDR3nt: TGCAGCGTTGAAGATCCCAGGGGAGGGGAGACCCAGTACTTC; CDR3aa: CSVEDPRGGETQYF
d_gene: NA; j_gene: TRBJ2-3; abundance: few; v_gene: TRBV24-1; CDR3nt: TGTGCCACCAGTGATACGTCCACCACAGATACGCAGTATTTT; CDR3aa: CATSDTSTTDTQYF
d_gene: NA; j_gene: TRBJ1-4; abundance: NA; v_gene: TRBV30; CDR3nt: TGTGCCTGGACCCGTGGGGGGCCAACTAATGAAAAACTGTTTTTT; CDR3aa: CAWTRGGPTNEKLFF
d_gene: TRBD2; j_gene: TRBJ2-7; abundance: NA; v_gene: TRBV3-1; CDR3nt: TGTGCCAGCAGCCAAGGCAAGAGGGAGCGGGAGATCTACGAGCAGTACTTC; CDR3aa: CASSQGKREREIYEQYF
d_gene: TRBD2; j_gene: TRBJ2-5; abundance: few; v_gene: TRBV20-1; CDR3nt: TGCAGTGCCCGTAGCGGGAGTGAAGAGACCCAGTACTTC; CDR3aa: CSARSGSEETQYF
d_gene: TRBD2; j_gene: TRBJ2-7; abundance: once; v_gene: TRBV7-8; CDR3nt: TGTGCCAGCAGCCAACGGACTAGCGGGAGCGGCGAGCAGTACTTC; CDR3aa: CASSQRTSGSGEQYF
d_gene: NA; j_gene: TRBJ2-6; abundance: NA; v_gene: TRBV30; CDR3nt: TGTGCCTGGAGAGCCAGGCCTTCTGGGGCCAACGTCCTGACTTTC; CDR3aa: CAWRARPSGANVLTF
d_gene: NA; j_gene: TRBJ2-1; abundance: few; v_gene: TRBV11-1; CDR3nt: TGTGCCAGCAGCGCCGCACGTAGGTCCTATTACAATGAGCAGTTCTTC; CDR3aa: CASSAARRSYYNEQFF
d_gene: NA; j_gene: TRBJ2-1; abundance: NA; v_gene: TRBV5-1; CDR3nt: TGCGCCAGCAGCTTGGGGATATCCGCCTACAATGAGCAGTTCTTC; CDR3aa: CASSLGISAYNEQFF
d_gene: TRBD2; j_gene: TRBJ2-6; abundance: NA; v_gene: TRBV4-2; CDR3nt: TGTGCCAGCAGAGCGGGGGGCTACTCTGGGGCCAACGTCCTGACTTTC; CDR3aa: CASRAGGYSGANVLTF
d_gene: NA; j_gene: TRBJ2-5; abundance: few; v_gene: TRBV30; CDR3nt: TGTGCCTGGAGCACAGGGCCAATAGGACAAGAGACCCAGTACTTC; CDR3aa: CAWSTGPIGQETQYF
d_gene: TRBD2; j_gene: TRBJ2-3; abundance: few; v_gene: TRBV4-1; CDR3nt: TGCGCCAGCAGCCAACTCCTAGCGGGAGACCCCACAGATACGCAGTATTTT; CDR3aa: CASSQLLAGDPTDTQYF
d_gene: NA; j_gene: TRBJ2-5; abundance: few; v_gene: TRBV13; CDR3nt: TGTGCCAGCAGCCGACGGCCAGGCCCTCTTGCAGAGACCCAGTACTTC; CDR3aa: CASSRRPGPLAETQYF
d_gene: NA; j_gene: TRBJ2-1; abundance: few; v_gene: TRBV27; CDR3nt: TGTGCCAGCAGTTTCCGGGGGTACAATGAGCAGTTCTTC; CDR3aa: CASSFRGYNEQFF
d_gene: NA; j_gene: TRBJ1-5; abundance: NA; v_gene: TRBV11-3; CDR3nt: TGTGCCAGCAGCGCCAACCGGGACAGCAATCAGCCCCAGCATTTT; CDR3aa: CASSANRDSNQPQHF
d_gene: NA; j_gene: TRBJ2-6; abundance: NA; v_gene: TRBV20-1; CDR3nt: TGCAGTGCTAGCCCTGGAAGCTCTGGGGCCAACGGCCTGACTTTC; CDR3aa: CSASPGSSGANGLTF
d_gene: NA; j_gene: TRBJ2-2; abundance: many; v_gene: TRBV5-1; CDR3nt: TGTGCCAGCAGCTTGTCTCTCACCGGGGAGCTGTTTTTT; CDR3aa: CASSLSLTGELFF
d_gene: TRBD1; j_gene: TRBJ2-4; abundance: NA; v_gene: TRBV12-3/TRBV12-4; CDR3nt: TGTGCCAGCAGTTTCAAGGACAGGGGACCCAAAAACATTCAGTACTTC; CDR3aa: CASSFKDRGPKNIQYF
d_gene: NA; j_gene: TRBJ1-3; abundance: few; v_gene: TRBV20-1; CDR3nt: TGCAGTGCTGGGGACGGACACTCTGGAAACACCATATATTTT; CDR3aa: CSAGDGHSGNTIYF
d_gene: NA; j_gene: TRBJ2-1; abundance: NA; v_gene: TRBV15; CDR3nt: TGTGCCACCAGCAGAGATAACACGGGAATCTTTAATGAGCAGTTCTTC; CDR3aa: CATSRDNTGIFNEQFF
d_gene: TRBD1; j_gene: TRBJ1-1; abundance: NA; v_gene: TRBV7-2; CDR3nt: TGTGCCAGCAGCTTAGTGGGACAGCTACTGAACACTGAAGCTTTCTTT; CDR3aa: CASSLVGQLLNTEAFF